Listed here are 15 T cell receptor beta chains from one sample, sequenced in a study of blood T cell repertoires in COVID-19 (dated by TCRdb to 2019 to 2021). The library came from the immunoSEQ multiplex PCR assay. The table comes from immuneACCESS by way of TCRdb, which keeps in-frame sequences with V and J called. Part of the clones is missing from these tables; in studies checked, under half for an unresolved V gene and the rest for unknown reasons. A total of about 130,000 clones appear in this sample, roughly 87% of them only once. 18% of the sample comes from the top ten. The specimen sequenced was PBMCs or T cells enriched from blood (not recorded which). These TCRs come from a man aged 30 to 39 who had recovered from COVID-19.

The chain combines TRBV9 with TRBJ2-3, with 7 bases fitting TRBD2. The germline V gene encodes CDR1 SGDLS and CDR2 YYNGEE. CDR3 length: 16 residues. Losses at the gene ends were 0 bases for V and 4 bases for J; bases not matched to a gene: 8. The CDR3 region is CASSVALADYADTQYF. The CDR3 region has the DNA TGTGCCAGCAGCGTAGCTCTAGCGGACTATGCAGATACGCAGTATTTT.

The CDR3 DNA reads TGTGCCAGCAGCAGCAAAAGCGGGGGACAGGGGGCCACCAAGCCTGAAGCTTTCTTT. Amino acid sequence: CASSSKSGGQGATKPEAFF. This chain connects TRBV21-1 to TRBJ1-1; the table gives TRBD1 as D, unverified against the DNA. TRBV21-1 constitutes a pseudogene. The CDR3 consists of 19 residues.

The chain employs TRBV25-1 and TRBJ2-2, with D perhaps matching TRBD2 (6 bases). The CDR3 is 15 amino acids. V was shortened by 4 bases and J by 1 base, with 10 bases between the two germline ends. The V gene's germline CDR1 is MGHDK and CDR2 SYGVNS. The CDR3 sequence: CASSATAGNTGELFF. CDR3 coding DNA: TGTGCCAGCAGTGCTACAGCGGGGAACACCGGGGAGCTGTTTTTT.

The chain is built from TRBV27 and TRBJ2-1; 7 nucleotides agree with TRBD2. This CDR3 has 16 amino acids. Trimming cost V 5 bases and J 4 bases; bases outside gene matches: 11. Germline lookup yields CDR1 MNHEY and CDR2 SMNVEV (reference sequence). CDR3 nucleotide sequence: TGTGCCAGCAGTCTCCTAGGGGCGGGGGTTTACAATGAGCAGTTCTTC. This sequence encodes CASSLLGAGVYNEQFF.

J is TRBJ1-5 and V is TRBV19, with unresolved D. The CDR3 is 15 residues long. Trimming removed 3 bases at V and 0 bases at J, with 9 bases between. The germline V gene has CDR1 LNHDA and CDR2 SQIVND (reference sequence). CDR3 DNA sequence: TGTGCCAGTAGTATGATTAGAGATAGCAATCAGCCCCAGCATTTT. Protein product: CASSMIRDSNQPQHF.

This clone is a singleton in its sample. The rearrangement joins TRBV19 to TRBJ2-3; 10 bases are shared with TRBD2. CDR1 and CDR2 from the germline V gene are LNHDA and SQIVND (reference sequence). V trimming: 7 bases; J trimming: 2 bases; junction bases outside the gene matches: 6. This CDR3 comprises 15 residues. The CDR3: CASKVAGGLTDTQYF. In nucleotides, the CDR3 is TGTGCCAGTAAAGTAGCGGGGGGACTCACAGATACGCAGTATTTT.

The chain carries TRBV5-1 and TRBJ1-2, with TRBD1 matching over 7 bases. With 3 bases clipped from V and 6 bases from J, the junction kept 5 bases outside the gene matches. This CDR3 spans 13 amino acids. Per the germline V gene, CDR1 is SGHRS and CDR2 is YFSETQ. The chain's CDR3 is CASSSGTEDGYTF. The CDR3 DNA is TGCGCCAGCAGCTCCGGGACAGAAGATGGCTACACCTTC.

Turning to this clone: In the same sample, other DNA sequences code for this CDR3. V is TRBV18 and J is TRBJ2-5, with TRBD1 identical over 8 bases. V lost 3 bases and J lost 2; bases outside the gene matches: 2. The CDR3 totals 14 residues. Germline V gene data show CDR1 as KGHSH and CDR2 as LQKENI. The CDR3 coding sequence is TGTGCCAGCTCACCCCAGGGGGCTCAAGAGACCCAGTACTTC. This gives the protein CASSPQGAQETQYF. The entire variable domain, with the rest obtained from reference TRBV18 and TRBJ2-5, is as follows: NAGVMQNPRHLVRRRGQEARLRCSPMKGHSHVYWYRQLPEEGLKFMVYLQKENIIDESGMPKERFSAEFPKEGPSILRIQQVVRGDSAAYFCASSPQGAQETQYFGPGTRLLVL.

The chain carries TRBV4-2 and TRBJ2-1; 9 nucleotides align to TRBD2. The CDR3 extends over 17 amino acids. The germline CDR1 and CDR2 sequences are LGHNA and YNFKEQ. V trimming: 1 base; J trimming: 3 bases; junction bases outside the gene matches: 7. In DNA, the CDR3 is TGTGCCAGCAGCCAAGGGGAGACTAGCGGAAACTACAATGAGCAGTTCTTC. Encoded protein: CASSQGETSGNYNEQFF.

The chain has TRBV15 and TRBJ2-1; 7 positions match TRBD1. Trimming cost V 2 bases and J 6 bases; bases outside gene matches: 10. Germline V lookup: CDR1 LNHNV, CDR2 YYDKDF (reference sequence). This CDR3 region has 16 residues. The CDR3 is CATSRTQGPILNEQFF. The CDR3 nucleotides read TGTGCCACCAGCAGAACACAGGGGCCAATACTCAATGAGCAGTTCTTC.

For this clone: Other nucleotide sequences from this sample produce the same CDR3. The rearrangement uses TRBV19 and TRBJ1-4, with D possibly matching TRBD1 (5 bases). The CDR3 spans 14 residues. The V and J ends lost 3 bases and 8 bases respectively, with 13 bases between them. The germline gives CDR1 LNHDA, CDR2 SQIVND (reference sequence). The CDR3 loop is CASSIGQGGEKLFF. For the CDR3, the DNA is TGTGCCAGTAGTATTGGCCAGGGTGGCGAAAAACTGTTTTTT.

The chain employs TRBV21-1 and TRBJ2-7; no DNA check was done on the table's D call, TRBD1. TRBV21-1 is flagged as a pseudogene. The CDR3 has 14 amino acids. CDR3 in amino acids: CASSAHRIAYEQYV. The CDR3 nucleotides are TGTGCCAGCAGCGCCCACAGGATCGCCTACGAGCAGTACGTC.

The CDR3 sequence: CATRNLKRGGVPEQFF. CDR3 in DNA: TGTGCCACCAGGAACCTTAAGCGGGGGGGCGTCCCTGAGCAGTTCTTC. The rearrangement links TRBV10-3 to TRBJ2-1; TRBD2 matches 10 bases. The germline gives CDR1 ENHRY, CDR2 SYGVKD. The CDR3 is made up of 16 amino acids. V was pared by 10 bases and J by 9 bases, with 18 bases of the junction left unmatched.

The chain uses TRBV30 and TRBJ1-5, with unresolved D. Per germline, CDR1 GTSNPN and CDR2 SVGIG (reference sequence). The CDR3 is 16 residues long. V lost 0 bases and J 5 bases, leaving 17 bases between the germline ends. The CDR3 DNA is TGTGCCTGGAGTGTACGTGGCCCCCGGAGGGATCAGCCCCAGCATTTT. Translating it yields CAWSVRGPRRDQPQHF.

The J gene is TRBJ2-7, the V gene TRBV13, with TRBD2 matching over 8 bases. V lost 2 bases and J lost 6; bases outside the gene matches: 18. Germline lookup yields CDR1 PRHDT and CDR2 FYEKMQ (reference sequence). The CDR3 is 18 amino acids. CDR3 coding DNA: TGTGCCAGCAGCTTACGCCGGTCTAGCGGGCTCTATTCGCTCGAGCAGTACTTC. This translates into CASSLRRSSGLYSLEQYF. Combining the CDR3 with reference TRBV13 and TRBJ2-7 gives the whole variable domain AAGVIQSPRHLIKEKRETATLKCYPIPRHDTVYWYQQGPGQDPQFLISFYEKMQSDKGSIPDRFSAQQFSDYHSELNMSSLELGDSALYFCASSLRRSSGLYSLEQYFGPGTRLTVT.